This record concerns one T cell receptor (beta chain) sequence. The data were obtained in a study of blood T cell repertoires in COVID-19. The wider study: The study drew acute and convalescent COVID-19 samples from the United States, Italy and Spain. T cells, B-cell-depleted T cells, or PBMCs supplied cDNA or gDNA.

Per the original methods: Amplifying reference gene primers gave estimates of nucleated cell counts. Profiled with immunoSEQ multiplex PCR; TCRdb holds only in-frame clones, not every one. V and J calls and clone size follow that table, whereas D and trimming were derived from the DNA. Of approximately 90,000 clones in the sample, about 86% were seen once. There are 11 residues in the CDR3. CDR1 is LGHDT and CDR2 is YNNKEL in the germline V gene (reference sequence). With 3 bases removed from V and 10 bases from J, the gap between germline ends came to 9 bases. The sequenced material came from peripheral blood. The clonotype comes from a woman aged 80 or over with acute or convalescent COVID-19. The chain links TRBV3-1 (or the pseudogene TRBV3-2) to TRBJ1-1; tentative D call: TRBD1 (5 bases). The CDR3 is CASSHRQGAFF. In DNA, the CDR3 is TGTGCCAGCAGCCACAGGCAGGGAGCTTTCTTT.